The rows below give T cell receptor beta chains drawn from one sample of a study of cytomegalovirus exposure and HLA in healthy donors. Produced via immunoSEQ multiplex PCR; TCRdb's table is partial and in-frame only. This sample's table reports 130,000 to 150,000 clones. The specimen sequenced was PBMCs. The receptors derive from a male donor in good health and CMV-seronegative. The CDR3 runs from the conserved cysteine through the conserved F or W. Each record gives: V gene, CDR3 length, J gene, D gene, CDR3 DNA, CDR3 protein. The D gene is left open where the match is weak.

>TRBV7-7|14|TRBJ2-2|-
TGTGCCAGCAGCTCCCAGATGAACACCGGGGAGCTGTTTTTT
CASSSQMNTGELFF
>TRBV7-2|16|TRBJ2-7|TRBD2
TGTGCCAGCAGGTCCAGCGGGCGGGGGGTAACCTACGAGCAGTACTTC
CASRSSGRGVTYEQYF
>TRBV28|17|TRBJ2-5|-
TGTGCCAGCGATATAGCTGAAAGAAAAAAAGACCAAGAGACCCAGTACTTC
CASDIAERKKDQETQYF
>TRBV30|14|TRBJ1-6|-
TGTGCCTGGAGGACCCGGACAGATAATTCACCCCTCCACTTT
CAWRTRTDNSPLHF
>TRBV6-5|15|TRBJ2-7|-
TGTGCCAGCAGTTTGTGGGGAGATCCATTCTACGAGCAGTACTTC
CASSLWGDPFYEQYF
>TRBV13|16|TRBJ1-1|-
TGTGCCAGCAGCCTCGGGGAGGGGGGCAGGAACACTGAAGCTTTCTTT
CASSLGEGGRNTEAFF
>TRBV9|14|TRBJ1-2|-
TGTGCCAGCAGCAGTACAGGGCCAGTGAATGGCTACACCTTC
CASSSTGPVNGYTF
>TRBV28|14|TRBJ1-2|-
TGTGCCAGCAGTTTCGCGGGGGACACCTATGGCTACACCTTC
CASSFAGDTYGYTF
>TRBV20-1|10|TRBJ1-2|TRBD1
TGCAGTGCTGCGGACAGGGCAAACACCTTC
CSAADRANTF
>TRBV4-2|20|TRBJ2-2|-
TGTGCCAGCAGCCAGGTCAGGTCCAAGGGAGGTAACCAGAACACCGGGGAGCTGTTTTTT
CASSQVRSKGGNQNTGELFF
>TRBV6-6|14|TRBJ2-5|TRBD1
TGTGCCAGCAGCGTAGGGGGCGCGCAAGAGACCCAGTACTTC
CASSVGGAQETQYF
>TRBV29-1|14|TRBJ2-7|TRBD1
TGCAGCGTCCAGAGACAGGGGCTCTCCTACGAGCAGTACTTC
CSVQRQGLSYEQYF
>TRBV18|16|TRBJ1-6|TRBD1
TGTGCCAGCTCACCAGGGACAGGGAGGTATAATTCACCCCTCCACTTT
CASSPGTGRYNSPLHF
>TRBV14|14|TRBJ2-7|TRBD1
TGTGCCAGCAGAGGACAGGGGAAGGACGACGAGCAGTACTTC
CASRGQGKDDEQYF
>TRBV5-4|13|TRBJ1-5|TRBD1
TGTGCCAGCAGCTTGGACAGGGGGGAGCCCCAGCATTTT
CASSLDRGEPQHF
>TRBV19|13|TRBJ2-3|-
TGTGCCAGTAGTATCGGAGGGACAGATACGCAGTATTTT
CASSIGGTDTQYF
>TRBV5-4|16|TRBJ1-2|-
TGTGCCAGCAGCTCGCCGGTGGGGGGGCCGGGCTATGGCTACACCTTC
CASSSPVGGPGYGYTF
>TRBV15|17|TRBJ2-4|-
TGTGCCACCAGCAAACGCCGGGACTCCTTGGGAATAAACATTCAGTACTTC
CATSKRRDSLGINIQYF
>TRBV4-2|19|TRBJ1-4|-
TGTGCCAGCAGCCAGTCAATACAGGGTTGGGGAGCAACTAATGAAAAACTGTTTTTT
CASSQSIQGWGATNEKLFF
>TRBV19|15|TRBJ2-5|-
TGTGCCAGTAGTCCCACCCCCGGGAGAGGAGAGACCCAGTACTTC
CASSPTPGRGETQYF
>TRBV6-1|17|TRBJ2-1|-
TGTGCCAGCAGTGAAAGTTTGGTGAGAATAACCTACAATGAGCAGTTCTTC
CASSESLVRITYNEQFF
>TRBV6-1|14|TRBJ2-7|-
TGTGCCAGCAGTGAAAATCCGAGCTCCTACGAGCAGTACTTC
CASSENPSSYEQYF
>TRBV5-1|15|TRBJ1-2|-
TGCGCCAGCAGCACAGGACCAGCCAGGCCGAATGGCTACACCTTC
CASSTGPARPNGYTF
>TRBV11-2|13|TRBJ1-2|TRBD1
TGTGCCAGCAGCTTAGGAGCAGGGGGAGGCTACACCTTC
CASSLGAGGGYTF
>TRBV7-9|12|TRBJ2-7|TRBD2
TGTGTTGTGGGAGGGAACTCCTACGAGCAGTACTTC
CVVGGNSYEQYF
>TRBV6-6|12|TRBJ1-5|-
TGTGCCAGCTCCTCCGAGAAACGGCCCCAGCATTTT
CASSSEKRPQHF
>TRBV7-8|17|TRBJ1-3|-
TGTGCCAGCAGCTCGGGGGGGAATGGAGTTCTCGGAAACACCATATATTTT
CASSSGGNGVLGNTIYF
>TRBV19|15|TRBJ2-1|-
TGTGCCAGTAGTATGCCCGGCGGGGGCCACAATGAGCAGTTCTTC
CASSMPGGGHNEQFF
>TRBV19|15|TRBJ2-1|-
TGTGCCAGTAGCACTCAAACTCCCTCCTACAATGAGCAGTTCTTC
CASSTQTPSYNEQFF
>TRBV5-1|15|TRBJ2-7|TRBD2
TGCGCCAGCAGCTTGGCAGGGACTACCGGTAAAGAGCAGTACTTC
CASSLAGTTGKEQYF
>TRBV15|14|TRBJ2-7|TRBD1
TGTGCCACCAGCAGAGCGGGACAGAACTACGAGCAGTACTTC
CATSRAGQNYEQYF
>TRBV7-2|13|TRBJ2-5|TRBD2
TGTGCCAGCACCCGCGGACTAGGCGAGACCCAGTACTTC
CASTRGLGETQYF
>TRBV29-1|17|TRBJ1-2|TRBD1
TGCAGCGCCTCCCCCGGGACAGGGCCTAAGGGGGACTATGGCTACACCTTC
CSASPGTGPKGDYGYTF
>TRBV7-9|14|TRBJ1-3|TRBD1
TGTGCCGGCGGAATGGGACAGCCAGGGAACACCATATATTTT
CAGGMGQPGNTIYF
>TRBV28|12|TRBJ2-7|TRBD2
TGTGCCAGCGGGGAGGGCCGCTGGGAGCAGTACTTC
CASGEGRWEQYF
>TRBV19|12|TRBJ1-1|TRBD1
TGTGCCAGTAGTATAACGACAGGGCGGGCTTTCTTT
CASSITTGRAFF
>TRBV30|13|TRBJ2-7|TRBD2
TGTGCCTGGACCCGACTAGCGCCCTACGAGCAGTACTTC
CAWTRLAPYEQYF
>TRBV11-2|16|TRBJ1-1|TRBD1
TGTGCCAGCACCGGCCCCTCAGGGACAGCTGCAACTGAAGCTTTCTTT
CASTGPSGTAATEAFF
>TRBV30|16|TRBJ1-6|-
TGTGCCTGGAGTGTAACGGGGGGGTCCTATAATTCACCCCTCCACTTT
CAWSVTGGSYNSPLHF
>TRBV6-5|14|TRBJ1-1|-
TGTGCCAGCAGTTACCCTGGACTGACCACTGAAGCTTTCTTT
CASSYPGLTTEAFF
>TRBV7-9|11|TRBJ2-1|-
TGTGCCAGCATCGAGGGTTTTAATCCGTTCTTC
CASIEGFNPFF
>TRBV18|13|TRBJ1-2|-
TGTGCCAGCTCCAGCTCCGTAGAGACAGGCTACACCTTC
CASSSSVETGYTF